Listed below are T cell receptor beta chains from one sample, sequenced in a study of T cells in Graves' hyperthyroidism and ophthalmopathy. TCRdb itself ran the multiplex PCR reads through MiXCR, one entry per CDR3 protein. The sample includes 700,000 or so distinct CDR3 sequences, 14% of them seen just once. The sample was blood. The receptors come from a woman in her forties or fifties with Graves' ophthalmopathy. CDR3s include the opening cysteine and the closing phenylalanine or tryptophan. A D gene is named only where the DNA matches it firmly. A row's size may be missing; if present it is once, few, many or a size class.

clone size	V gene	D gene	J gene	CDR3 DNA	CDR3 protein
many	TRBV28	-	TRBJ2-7	TGTGCCAGCAGCTCCAAAAGTCCGGACTCGATCTCCTACGAGCAGTACTTC	CASSSKSPDSISYEQYF
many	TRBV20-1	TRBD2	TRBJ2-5	TGCAGTGCTAGAGCTAGCGGATACGAGACCCAGTACTTC	CSARASGYETQYF
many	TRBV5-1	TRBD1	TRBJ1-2	TGCGCCAGCAGCCCCGGACAGGGACCTGGCTACACCTTC	CASSPGQGPGYTF
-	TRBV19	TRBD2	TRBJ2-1	TGTGCCAGTACTGGGCGGGAGCAGCAGTTCTTC	CASTGREQQFF
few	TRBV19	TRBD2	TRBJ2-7	TGTGCCAGTAGCGAGACTAGCGGGGGCTACGAGCAGTACTTC	CASSETSGGYEQYF
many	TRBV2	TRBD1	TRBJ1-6	TGTGCCAGCAGGAAAGGGACAGGGGGCAATTCACCCCTCCACTTT	CASRKGTGGNSPLHF
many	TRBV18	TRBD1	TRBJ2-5	TGTGCCAGCTCACCGTTGACAGGGGGGATGCACGAGACCCAGTACTTC	CASSPLTGGMHETQYF
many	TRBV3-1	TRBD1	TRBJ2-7	TGTGCCAGCAGCCAAGATAGGGGGCGCACCTACGAGCAGTACTTC	CASSQDRGRTYEQYF
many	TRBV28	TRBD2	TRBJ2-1	TGTGCCAGCAGGGAAGCGGGAGCGGCCTACAATGAGCAGTTCTTC	CASREAGAAYNEQFF
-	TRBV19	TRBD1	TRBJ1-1	TGTGCCAATAGTACCGGACAGGGAAGCACTGAAGCTTTCTTT	CANSTGQGSTEAFF
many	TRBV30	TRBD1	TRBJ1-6	TGTGCCTGGAGCAGGGACAGTAATTCACCCCTCCACTTT	CAWSRDSNSPLHF
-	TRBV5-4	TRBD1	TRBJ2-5	TGTGCCAGCAGCTCCGGGACAGGGGTTGGAGAGACCCAGTACTTC	CASSSGTGVGETQYF
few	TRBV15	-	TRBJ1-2	TGTGCCACCAGCAGAGATTGGGGGAGCATTGGCTACACCTTC	CATSRDWGSIGYTF
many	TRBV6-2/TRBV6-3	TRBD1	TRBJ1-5	TGTGCCAGCAGTTCCCCTCACAGGGGGGGAAATCAGCCCCAGCATTTT	CASSSPHRGGNQPQHF
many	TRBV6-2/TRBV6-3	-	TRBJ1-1	TGTGCCAGCAGTTACCGGGTTACCGCTGAAGCTTTCTTT	CASSYRVTAEAFF
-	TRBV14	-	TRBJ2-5	TGTGCCAGCAGCCAAGATTGGCTACAAGAGACCCAGTACTTC	CASSQDWLQETQYF
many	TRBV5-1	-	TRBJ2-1	TGCGCCAGCAGCTTGGGAGGGGGGGAACGGTACAATGAGCAGTTCTTC	CASSLGGGERYNEQFF
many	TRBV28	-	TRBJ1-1	TGTGCCAGCAGTGTTTGGAACACTGAAGCTTTCTTT	CASSVWNTEAFF
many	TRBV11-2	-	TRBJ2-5	TGTGCCAGCAGCTTCACAGTCACCCAAGAGACCCAGTACTTC	CASSFTVTQETQYF
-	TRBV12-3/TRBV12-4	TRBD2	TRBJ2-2	TGTGCCAGCAGTTTATTAGCGGGAGGAGAGCTGTTTTTT	CASSLLAGGELFF
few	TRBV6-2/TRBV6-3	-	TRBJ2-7	TGTGCCAGCAGAGAGGGACTCTTGAACTCCTACGAGCAGTACTTC	CASREGLLNSYEQYF
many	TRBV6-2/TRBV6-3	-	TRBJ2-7	TGTGCCAGCTCTGCCCCCCGGCTTAAGGAGCAGTACTTC	CASSAPRLKEQYF
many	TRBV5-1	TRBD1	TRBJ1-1	TGCGCCAGCAGCCCAGGGACAGGGGTTGAGGTGACTGAAGCTTTCTTT	CASSPGTGVEVTEAFF
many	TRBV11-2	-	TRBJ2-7	TGTGCCAGCAGCGCAACCGGGCCCCTCGACGAGCAGTACTTC	CASSATGPLDEQYF
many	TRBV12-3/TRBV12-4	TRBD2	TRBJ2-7	TGTGCCAGCAGTACATCTAGCGGGAGTTCCTACGAGCAGTACTTC	CASSTSSGSSYEQYF
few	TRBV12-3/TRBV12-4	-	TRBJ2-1	TGTGCCAGCAGGCAACAGGCGGGTCACTCCTACAATGAGCAGTTCTTC	CASRQQAGHSYNEQFF
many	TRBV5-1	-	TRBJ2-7	TGCGCCAGCAGCTTGGTACAGCTAGGGGAGCAGTACTTC	CASSLVQLGEQYF
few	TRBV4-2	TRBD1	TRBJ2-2	TGTGCCAGCAGCCCATCCACAGGGGGCGCGACCGGGGAGCTGTTTTTT	CASSPSTGGATGELFF
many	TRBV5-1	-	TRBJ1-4	TGCGCCAGCAGACAGGCTGATAATGAAAAACTGTTTTTT	CASRQADNEKLFF
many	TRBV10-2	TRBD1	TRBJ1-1	TGCGCCACCTCCAAGGGGGCGAACACTGAAGCTTTCTTT	CATSKGANTEAFF
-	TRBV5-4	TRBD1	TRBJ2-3	TGTGCCAGCAGCTTGAAGACCGGGACAGGGGCAGATACGCAGTATTTT	CASSLKTGTGADTQYF
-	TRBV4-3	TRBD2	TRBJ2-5	TGCGCCAGCAGCCAACGGACTAGCGGGAGGAGTGGGACCCAGTACTTC	CASSQRTSGRSGTQYF
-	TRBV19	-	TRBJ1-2	TGTGCCAGTAGTATGCGCGGGGTTTACTATGGCTACACCTTC	CASSMRGVYYGYTF
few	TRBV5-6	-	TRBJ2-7	TGTGCCAGCAGTTATGACAAAACCTACGAGCAGTACTTC	CASSYDKTYEQYF
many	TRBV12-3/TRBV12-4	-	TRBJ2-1	TGTGCCAGCAGTTTGGTTTTAGGCCGGCAGTTCTTC	CASSLVLGRQFF
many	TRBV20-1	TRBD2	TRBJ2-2	TGCAGTGCTAGTAGCGGGAGTGGAACCGGGGAGCTGTTTTTT	CSASSGSGTGELFF
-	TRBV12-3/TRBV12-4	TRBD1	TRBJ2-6	TGTGCCAGCAGTTCCCGGGACAGGGGATTCTCTGGGGCCAACGTCCTGACTTTC	CASSSRDRGFSGANVLTF
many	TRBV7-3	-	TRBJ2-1	TGTGCCAGCAGCTTAGCCCCGGGGACTCTTTACAATGAGCAGTTCTTC	CASSLAPGTLYNEQFF
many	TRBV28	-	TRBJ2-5	TGTGCCAGCAGTTATATTGAGACCCAGTACTTC	CASSYIETQYF
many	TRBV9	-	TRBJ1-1	TGTGCCAGCAGCGCGGATTTCTGGACTGAAGCTTTCTTT	CASSADFWTEAFF
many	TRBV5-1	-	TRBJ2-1	TGCGCCAGCAGCTTGGGGAGGTTAGGGGGGCGCTACATTGGGGAGCAGTTCTTC	CASSLGRLGGRYIGEQFF
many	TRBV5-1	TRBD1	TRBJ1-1	TGCGCCAGCAGCAAGACGCGGACAGGACTCATGAACACTGAAGCTTTCTTT	CASSKTRTGLMNTEAFF
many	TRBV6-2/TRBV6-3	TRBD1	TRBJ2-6	TGTGCCAGCAGACACGACAGGGGTAGGGCTGGGGCCAACGTCCTGACTTTC	CASRHDRGRAGANVLTF
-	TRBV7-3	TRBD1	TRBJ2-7	TGTGCCAGCAGTTCCGGGACAGGGTTCCCCTACGAGCAGTACTTC	CASSSGTGFPYEQYF
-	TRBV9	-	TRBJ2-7	TGTGCCAGCAGCACCACCGGGACACCATCAGCCGGTTACGAGCAGTACTTC	CASSTTGTPSAGYEQYF
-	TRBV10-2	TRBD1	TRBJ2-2	TGCGCCAGCAGTGCCCGGGGACAGCACACCGGGGAGCTGTTTTTT	CASSARGQHTGELFF
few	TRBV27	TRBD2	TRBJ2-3	TGTGCCAGCAGTGCGGCGGGAGGTAGGGCAGATACGCAGTATTTT	CASSAAGGRADTQYF
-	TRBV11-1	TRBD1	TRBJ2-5	TGTGCCAGCAGCATAAAAGGGACAGCCCCCTCGGGGACCCAGTACTTC	CASSIKGTAPSGTQYF
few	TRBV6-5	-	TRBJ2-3	TGTGCCAGCAGTTACTCTTTGGGGAGTTGGACAGATACGCAGTATTTT	CASSYSLGSWTDTQYF
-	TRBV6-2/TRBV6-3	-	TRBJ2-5	TGTGCCAGCAGACACCCCCAGGGATGGGAGACCCAGTACTTC	CASRHPQGWETQYF
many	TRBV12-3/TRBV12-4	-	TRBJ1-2	TGTGCCAGCAGTCCTTCAGCCTATGGCTACACCTTC	CASSPSAYGYTF
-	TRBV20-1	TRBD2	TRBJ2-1	TGCAGTGCTAGAGGGCGGACTAGCGGGAGGGTCTACAATGAGCAGTTCTTC	CSARGRTSGRVYNEQFF
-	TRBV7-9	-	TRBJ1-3	TGTGCCAGCAGCTCAGACAGTGGTGGAAACACCATATATTTT	CASSSDSGGNTIYF
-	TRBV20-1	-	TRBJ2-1	TGCAGTGCTAGAGAGGGCAGTAGTACTTTCAATGAGCAGTTCTTC	CSAREGSSTFNEQFF
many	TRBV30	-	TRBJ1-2	TGTGCCTGGAGCGTAGGGCCATACGGCTACACCTTC	CAWSVGPYGYTF
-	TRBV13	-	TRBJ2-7	TGTGCCAGCAGCTTAGGGCTAGCGCGTTTCGAGCAGTACTTC	CASSLGLARFEQYF
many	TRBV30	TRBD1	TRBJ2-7	TGTGCCTGCAGCCGGGACAGGACCTACGAGCAGTACTTC	CACSRDRTYEQYF